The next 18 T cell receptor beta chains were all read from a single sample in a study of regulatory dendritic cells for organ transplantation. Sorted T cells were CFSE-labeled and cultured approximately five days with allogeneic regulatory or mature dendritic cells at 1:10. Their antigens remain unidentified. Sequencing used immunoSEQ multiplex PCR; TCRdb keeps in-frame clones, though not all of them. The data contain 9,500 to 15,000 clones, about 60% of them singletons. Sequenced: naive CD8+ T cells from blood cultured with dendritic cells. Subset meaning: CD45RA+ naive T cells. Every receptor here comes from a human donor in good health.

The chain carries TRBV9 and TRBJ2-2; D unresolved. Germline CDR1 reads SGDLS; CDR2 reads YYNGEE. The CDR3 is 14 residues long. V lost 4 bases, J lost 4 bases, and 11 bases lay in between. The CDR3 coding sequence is TGTGCCAGCAGCCCTCCTTCGCGCACCGGGGAGCTGTTTTTT. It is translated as CASSPPSRTGELFF.

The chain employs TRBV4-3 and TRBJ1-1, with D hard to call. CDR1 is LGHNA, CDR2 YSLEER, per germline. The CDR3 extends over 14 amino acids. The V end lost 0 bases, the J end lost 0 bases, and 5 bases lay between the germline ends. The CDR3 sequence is CASSQDRVNTEAFF. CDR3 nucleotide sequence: TGCGCCAGCAGCCAAGATCGTGTGAACACTGAAGCTTTCTTT.

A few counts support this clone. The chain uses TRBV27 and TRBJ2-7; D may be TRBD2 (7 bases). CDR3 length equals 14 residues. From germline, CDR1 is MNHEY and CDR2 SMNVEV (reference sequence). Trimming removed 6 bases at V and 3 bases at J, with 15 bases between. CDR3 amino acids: CASSSRGGGYEQYF. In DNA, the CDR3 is TGTGCCAGCAGCTCGAGGGGAGGGGGCTACGAGCAGTACTTC.

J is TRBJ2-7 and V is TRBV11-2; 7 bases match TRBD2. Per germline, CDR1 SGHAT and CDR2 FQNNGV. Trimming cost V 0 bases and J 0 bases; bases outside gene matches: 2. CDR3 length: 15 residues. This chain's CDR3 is CASSLEGGTSYEQYF. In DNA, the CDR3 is TGTGCCAGCAGCTTAGAGGGGGGGACCTCCTACGAGCAGTACTTC.

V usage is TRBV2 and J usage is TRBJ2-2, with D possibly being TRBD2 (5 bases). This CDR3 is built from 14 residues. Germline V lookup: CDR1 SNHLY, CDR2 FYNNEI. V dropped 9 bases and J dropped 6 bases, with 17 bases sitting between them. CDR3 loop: CASLEERSSGELFF. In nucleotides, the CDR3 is TGTGCCAGTCTCGAGGAGCGGTCTTCCGGGGAGCTGTTTTTT.

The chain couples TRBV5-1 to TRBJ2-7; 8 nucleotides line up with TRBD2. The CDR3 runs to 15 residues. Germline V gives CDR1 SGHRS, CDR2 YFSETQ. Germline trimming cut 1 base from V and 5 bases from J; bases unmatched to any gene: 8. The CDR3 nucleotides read TGCGCCAGCAGCTTGACTCTGGGACTAGAAAACGAGCAGTACTTC. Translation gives CASSLTLGLENEQYF. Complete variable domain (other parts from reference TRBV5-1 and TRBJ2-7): KAGVTQTPRYLIKTRGQQVTLSCSPISGHRSVSWYQQTPGQGLQFLFEYFSETQRNKGNFPGRFSGRQFSNSRSEMNVSTLELGDSALYLCASSLTLGLENEQYFGPGTRLTVT.

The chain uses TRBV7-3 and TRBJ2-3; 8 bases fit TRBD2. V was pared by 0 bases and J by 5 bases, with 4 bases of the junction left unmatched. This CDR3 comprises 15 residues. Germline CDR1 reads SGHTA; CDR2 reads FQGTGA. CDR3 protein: CASSLTGTRGDTQYF. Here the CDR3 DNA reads TGTGCCAGCAGCTTAACCGGGACTAGGGGAGATACGCAGTATTTT. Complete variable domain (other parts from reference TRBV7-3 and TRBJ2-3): GAGVSQTPSNKVTEKGKYVELRCDPISGHTALYWYRQSLGQGPEFLIYFQGTGAADDSGLPNDRFFAVRPEGSVSTLKIQRTERGDSAVYLCASSLTGTRGDTQYFGPGTRLTVL.

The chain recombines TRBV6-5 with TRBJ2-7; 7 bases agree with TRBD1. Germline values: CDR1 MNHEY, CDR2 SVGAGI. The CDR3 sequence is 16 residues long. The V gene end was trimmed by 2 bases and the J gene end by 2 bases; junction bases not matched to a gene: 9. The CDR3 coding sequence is TGTGCCAGCAGTTACCTCCCCGGGACAGAACCCTACGAGCAGTACTTC. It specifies CASSYLPGTEPYEQYF.

The CDR3: CASRLAPLDRGEAFF. CDR3 coding DNA: TGTGCAAGTCGCTTAGCTCCCCTCGACAGGGGGGAAGCTTTCTTT. This rearrangement joins TRBV12-2 to TRBJ1-1; the table's D call, TRBD1, has no DNA check behind it. TRBV12-2 is a pseudogene locus. The CDR3 is 15 amino acids.

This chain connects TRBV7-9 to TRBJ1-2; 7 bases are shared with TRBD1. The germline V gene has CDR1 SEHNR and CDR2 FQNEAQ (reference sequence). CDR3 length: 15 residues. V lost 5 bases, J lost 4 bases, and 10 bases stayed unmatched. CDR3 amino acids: CASSRGPGAPYGYTF. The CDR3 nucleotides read TGTGCCAGCAGCAGGGGGCCAGGGGCCCCCTATGGCTACACCTTC.

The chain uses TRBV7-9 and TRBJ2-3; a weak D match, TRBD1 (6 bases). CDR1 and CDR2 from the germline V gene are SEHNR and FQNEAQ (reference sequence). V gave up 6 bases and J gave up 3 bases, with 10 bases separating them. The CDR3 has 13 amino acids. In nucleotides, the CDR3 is TGTGCCAGCAGTCTACAGGGAACAGATACGCAGTATTTT. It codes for CASSLQGTDTQYF. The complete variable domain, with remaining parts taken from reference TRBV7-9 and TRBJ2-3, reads DTGVSQNPRHKITKRGQNVTFRCDPISEHNRLYWYRQTLGQGPEFLTYFQNEAQLEKSRLLSDRFSAERPKGSFSTLEIQRTEQGDSAMYLCASSLQGTDTQYFGPGTRLTVL.

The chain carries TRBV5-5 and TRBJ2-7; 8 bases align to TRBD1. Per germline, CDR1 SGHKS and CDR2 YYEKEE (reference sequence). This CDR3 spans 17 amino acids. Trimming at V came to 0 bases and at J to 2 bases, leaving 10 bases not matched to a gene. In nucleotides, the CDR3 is TGTGCCAGCAGCTTGGAGGACATCCTGACAGGGGCCTACGAGCAGTACTTC. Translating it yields CASSLEDILTGAYEQYF.

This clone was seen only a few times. CDR3 amino acids: CASSLSSGGSTDTQYF. DNA of the CDR3: TGCGCCAGCAGCTTGAGTAGCGGGGGTAGCACAGATACGCAGTATTTT. This sequence joins TRBV5-1 and TRBJ2-3, with 9 nucleotides matching TRBD2. The CDR3 is 16 residues long. Germline V CDR1 and CDR2: SGHRS, YFSETQ. The V gene end was trimmed by 1 base and the J gene end by 0 bases; junction bases not matched to a gene: 3.

The CDR3, as DNA: TGTGCCAGCAGCTTGGCCGGGACAGGGCCCTACAATGAGCAGTTCTTC. This codes for CASSLAGTGPYNEQFF. This sequence joins TRBV5-6 and TRBJ2-1, with TRBD1 matching over 9 bases. Per germline, CDR1 SGHDT and CDR2 YYEEEE. The CDR3 runs to 16 residues. Trimming removed 0 bases from V and 2 bases from J; junction bases left unmatched: 3.

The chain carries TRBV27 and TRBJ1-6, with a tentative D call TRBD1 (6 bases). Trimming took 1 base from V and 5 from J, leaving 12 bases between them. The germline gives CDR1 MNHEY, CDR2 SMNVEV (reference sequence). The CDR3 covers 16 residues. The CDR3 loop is CASSLLSGTNNSPLHF. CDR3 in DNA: TGTGCCAGCAGTTTATTGTCCGGGACAAATAATTCACCCCTCCACTTT.

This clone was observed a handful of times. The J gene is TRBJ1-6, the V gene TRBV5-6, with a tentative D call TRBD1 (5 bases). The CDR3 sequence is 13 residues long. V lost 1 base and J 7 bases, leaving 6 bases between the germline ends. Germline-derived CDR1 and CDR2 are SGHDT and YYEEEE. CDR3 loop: CASSLSGNSPLHF. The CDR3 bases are TGTGCCAGCAGCTTGTCAGGGAATTCACCCCTCCACTTT. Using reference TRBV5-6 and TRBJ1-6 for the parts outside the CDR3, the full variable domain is DAGVTQSPTHLIKTRGQQVTLRCSPKSGHDTVSWYQQALGQGPQFIFQYYEEEERQRGNFPDRFSGHQFPNYSSELNVNALLLGDSALYLCASSLSGNSPLHFGNGTRLTVT.

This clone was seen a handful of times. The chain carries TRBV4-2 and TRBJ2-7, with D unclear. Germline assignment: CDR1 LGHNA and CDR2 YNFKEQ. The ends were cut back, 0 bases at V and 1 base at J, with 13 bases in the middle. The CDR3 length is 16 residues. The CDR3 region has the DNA TGTGCCAGCAGCCAAGACCCAGGTTCACCTTCCTACGAGCAGTACTTC. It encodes CASSQDPGSPSYEQYF.

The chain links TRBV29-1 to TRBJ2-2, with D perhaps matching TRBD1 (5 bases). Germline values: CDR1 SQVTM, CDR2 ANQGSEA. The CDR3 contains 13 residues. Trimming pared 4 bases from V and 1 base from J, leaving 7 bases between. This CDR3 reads CSVVGENTGELFF. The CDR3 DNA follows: TGCAGCGTTGTAGGGGAGAACACCGGGGAGCTGTTTTTT.